The source of this T cell receptor beta chain is a study of cytomegalovirus exposure and HLA in healthy donors. With 60 Vbeta and 13 Jbeta primers, the PCR was carried out. Libraries were prepared by immunoSEQ multiplex PCR; TCRdb keeps only in-frame clonotypes and omits some of them. The sample yields fewer than 250,000 clones, around 90% seen once. The germline V gene encodes CDR1 SEHNR and CDR2 FQNEAQ (reference sequence). J was trimmed by 3 bases and V by 5 bases; bases with no gene match: 4. The CDR3 sequence is 13 residues long. Broader study findings: The authors assumed roughly uniform sequencing depth across donors for presence/absence analyses.

Donors sampled were nominally healthy, though unrecorded immune exposures were likely. Comments on this clone: Its specificity is unknown.

The chain couples TRBV7-9 to TRBJ2-7; 7 bases are shared with TRBD1. The sequenced sample was PBMCs. This TCR came from a boy between 2 and 10 years old in good health and CMV-seronegative. CDR3 residues: CASSPRGHYEQYF. As DNA, the CDR3 is TGTGCCAGCAGCCCGAGGGGGCACTACGAGCAGTACTTC.